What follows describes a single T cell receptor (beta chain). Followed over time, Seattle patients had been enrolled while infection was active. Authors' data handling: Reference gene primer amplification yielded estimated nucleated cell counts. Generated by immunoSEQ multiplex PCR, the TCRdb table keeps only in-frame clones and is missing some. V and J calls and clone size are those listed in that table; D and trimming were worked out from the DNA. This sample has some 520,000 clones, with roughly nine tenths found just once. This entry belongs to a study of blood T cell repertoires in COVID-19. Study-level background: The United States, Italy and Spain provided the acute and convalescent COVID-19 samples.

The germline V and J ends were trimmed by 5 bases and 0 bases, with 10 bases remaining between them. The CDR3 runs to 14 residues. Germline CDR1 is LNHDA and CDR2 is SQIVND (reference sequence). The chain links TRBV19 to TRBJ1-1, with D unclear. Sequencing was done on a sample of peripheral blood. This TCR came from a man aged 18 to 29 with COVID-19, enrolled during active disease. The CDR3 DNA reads TGTGCCAGTAGTTCTCGGTGGTTGAACACTGAAGCTTTCTTT. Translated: CASSSRWLNTEAFF.